This entry features one T cell receptor beta chain sequence. Its antigen is unknown. The CDR3 covers 14 residues. Germline assignment: CDR1 MNHEY and CDR2 SVGEGT. V dropped 6 bases and J dropped 5; count of bases not matched to a gene: 4. Conversion of TCR transcripts into cDNA relied on 5'RACE template switching, which added a universal primer site and UMIs. TCRdb independently ran MiXCR on the 5' RACE reads; one entry per CDR3 protein. The table shows 250,000 to 300,000 distinct CDR3 sequences, with 10% to 15% occurring only once. The data are from a study of T cells after yellow fever vaccination. Study conclusions and caveats: Abundant clonotypes (contaminants from the bulk population) could be present in FACS-sorted repertoires. Among primary-vaccination clones, most reappeared after the booster, at about 95% for CD4 and 88% for CD8.

This receptor was obtained from a man aged 30 to 39 who received the YFV17D yellow fever vaccine. The sample was CD4+ T cells sorted from PBMCs, taken 45 days after the yellow fever booster vaccination. The rearrangement links TRBV6-2 or TRBV6-3 to TRBJ2-3, with TRBD2 identical over 11 bases. CDR3 loop: CASRSGLAGDTQYF. CDR3 coding DNA: TGTGCCAGCAGAAGTGGACTAGCGGGAGATACGCAGTATTTT.